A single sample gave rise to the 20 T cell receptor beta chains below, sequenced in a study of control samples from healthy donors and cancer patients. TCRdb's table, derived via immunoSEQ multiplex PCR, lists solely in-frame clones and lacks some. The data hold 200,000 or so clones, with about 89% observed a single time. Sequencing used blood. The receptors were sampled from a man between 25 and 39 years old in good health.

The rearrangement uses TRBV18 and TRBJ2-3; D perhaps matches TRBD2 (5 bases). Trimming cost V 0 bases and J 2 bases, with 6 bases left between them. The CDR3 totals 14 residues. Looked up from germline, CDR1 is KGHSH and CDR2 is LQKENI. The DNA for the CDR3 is TGTGCCAGCTCACCACCCCGGGACACAGATACGCAGTATTTT. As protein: CASSPPRDTDTQYF.

As DNA, the CDR3 is TGTGCCAGCAGTTTAACTGGGGGCTATGGCTACACCTTC. This translates into CASSLTGGYGYTF. The rearrangement uses TRBV12-3 or TRBV12-4 and TRBJ1-2; tentatively, D is TRBD1 (5 bases). Trimming removed 2 bases at V and 4 bases at J, with 8 bases between. The CDR3 runs to 13 residues.

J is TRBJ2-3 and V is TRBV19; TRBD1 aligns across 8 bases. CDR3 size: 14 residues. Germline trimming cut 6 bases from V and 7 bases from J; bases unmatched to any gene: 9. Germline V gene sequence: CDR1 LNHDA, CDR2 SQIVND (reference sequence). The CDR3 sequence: CASRPRDRKYTQYF. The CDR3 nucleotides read TGTGCCAGTAGGCCCCGGGACAGGAAATATACGCAGTATTTT.

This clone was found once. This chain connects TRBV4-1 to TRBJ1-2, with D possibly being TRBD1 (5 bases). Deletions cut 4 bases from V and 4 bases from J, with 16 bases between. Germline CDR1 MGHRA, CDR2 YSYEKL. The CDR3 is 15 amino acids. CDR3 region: CASSPSRDRPYGYTF. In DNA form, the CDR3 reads TGCGCCAGCAGCCCTTCCCGGGACCGACCCTATGGCTACACCTTC.

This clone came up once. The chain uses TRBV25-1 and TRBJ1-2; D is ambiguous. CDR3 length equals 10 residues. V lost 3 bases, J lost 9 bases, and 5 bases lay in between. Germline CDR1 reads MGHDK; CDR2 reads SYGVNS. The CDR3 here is CASSDVSYTF. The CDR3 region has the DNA TGTGCCAGCAGTGATGTAAGCTACACCTTC.

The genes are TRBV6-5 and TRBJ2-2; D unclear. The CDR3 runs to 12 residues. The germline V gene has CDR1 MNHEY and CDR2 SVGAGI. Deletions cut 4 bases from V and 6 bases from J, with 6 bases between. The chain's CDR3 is CASSLGPGELFF. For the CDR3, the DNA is TGTGCCAGCAGTTTGGGTCCCGGGGAGCTGTTTTTT.

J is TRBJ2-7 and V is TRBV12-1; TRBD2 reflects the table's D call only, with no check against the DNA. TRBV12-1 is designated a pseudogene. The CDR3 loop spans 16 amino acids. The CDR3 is CASSQVEASPPYEQYF. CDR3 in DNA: TGTGCCAGCAGCCAGGTCGAGGCTAGCCCCCCCTACGAGCAGTACTTC.

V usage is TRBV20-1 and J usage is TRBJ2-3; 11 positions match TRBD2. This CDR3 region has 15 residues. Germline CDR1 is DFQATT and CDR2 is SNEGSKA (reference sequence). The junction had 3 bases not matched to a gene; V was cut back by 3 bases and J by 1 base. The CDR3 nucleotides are TGCAGTGCTAGTAGCGGGGGGGCCGGCACAGATACGCAGTATTTT. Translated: CSASSGGAGTDTQYF.

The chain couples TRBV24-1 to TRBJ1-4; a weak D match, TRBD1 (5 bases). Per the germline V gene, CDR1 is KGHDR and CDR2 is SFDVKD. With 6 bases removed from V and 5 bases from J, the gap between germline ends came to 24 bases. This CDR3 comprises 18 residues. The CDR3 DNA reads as TGTGCCACCAGTAAACTAACGGGACTCCCAAGAAGAAATGAAAAACTGTTTTTT. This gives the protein CATSKLTGLPRRNEKLFF.

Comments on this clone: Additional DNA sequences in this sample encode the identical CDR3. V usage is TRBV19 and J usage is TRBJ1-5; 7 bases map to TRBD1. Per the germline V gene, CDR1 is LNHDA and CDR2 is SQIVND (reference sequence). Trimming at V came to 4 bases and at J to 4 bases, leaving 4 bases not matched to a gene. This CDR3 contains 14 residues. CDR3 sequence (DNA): TGTGCCAGTAGTAGGGGGACAGCGAATCAGCCCCAGCATTTT. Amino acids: CASSRGTANQPQHF.

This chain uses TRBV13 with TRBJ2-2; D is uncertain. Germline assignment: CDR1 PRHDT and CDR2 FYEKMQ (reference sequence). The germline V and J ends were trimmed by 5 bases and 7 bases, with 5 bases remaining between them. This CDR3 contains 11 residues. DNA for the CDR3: TGTGCCAGCAGCCTCCTCGGGGAGCTGTTTTTT. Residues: CASSLLGELFF. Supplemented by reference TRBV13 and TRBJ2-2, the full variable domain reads AAGVIQSPRHLIKEKRETATLKCYPIPRHDTVYWYQQGPGQDPQFLISFYEKMQSDKGSIPDRFSAQQFSDYHSELNMSSLELGDSALYFCASSLLGELFFGEGSRLTVL.

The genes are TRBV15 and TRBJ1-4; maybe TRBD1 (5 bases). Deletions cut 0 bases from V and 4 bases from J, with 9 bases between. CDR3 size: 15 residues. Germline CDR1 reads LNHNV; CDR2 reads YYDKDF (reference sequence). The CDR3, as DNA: TGTGCCACCAGCAGAGATGGGGGGGATAATGAAAAACTGTTTTTT. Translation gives CATSRDGGDNEKLFF.

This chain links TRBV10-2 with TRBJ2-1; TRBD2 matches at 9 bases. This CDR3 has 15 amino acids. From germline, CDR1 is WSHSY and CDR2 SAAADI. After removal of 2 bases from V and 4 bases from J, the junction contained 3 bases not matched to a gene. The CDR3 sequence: CASSEPSGGYNEQFF. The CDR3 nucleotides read TGCGCCAGCAGTGAGCCCAGCGGGGGGTACAATGAGCAGTTCTTC.

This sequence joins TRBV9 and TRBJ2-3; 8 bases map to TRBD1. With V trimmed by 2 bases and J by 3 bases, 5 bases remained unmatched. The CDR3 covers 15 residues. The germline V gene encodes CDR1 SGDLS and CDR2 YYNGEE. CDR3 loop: CASSVQGAGTDTQYF. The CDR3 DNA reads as TGTGCCAGCAGCGTCCAGGGGGCGGGGACAGATACGCAGTATTTT.

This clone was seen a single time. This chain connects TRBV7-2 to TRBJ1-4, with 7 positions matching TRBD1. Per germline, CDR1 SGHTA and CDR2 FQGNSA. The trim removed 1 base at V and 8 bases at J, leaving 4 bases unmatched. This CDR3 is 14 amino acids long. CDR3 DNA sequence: TGTGCCAGCAGCTTAGACAGGGGAGAGGAAAAACTGTTTTTT. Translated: CASSLDRGEEKLFF.

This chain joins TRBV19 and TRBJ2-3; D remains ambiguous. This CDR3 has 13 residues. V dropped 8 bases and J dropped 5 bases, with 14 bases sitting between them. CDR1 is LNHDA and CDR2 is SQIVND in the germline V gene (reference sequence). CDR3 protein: CASPKNEIDTQYF. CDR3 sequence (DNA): TGTGCCAGTCCCAAAAATGAGATAGATACGCAGTATTTT.

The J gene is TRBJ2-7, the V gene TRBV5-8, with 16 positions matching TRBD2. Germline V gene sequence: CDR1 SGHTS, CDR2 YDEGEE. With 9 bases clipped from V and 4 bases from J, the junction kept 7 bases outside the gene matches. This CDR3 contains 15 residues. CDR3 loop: CAIKGTSGGAYEQYF. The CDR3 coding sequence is TGTGCCATCAAGGGGACTAGCGGGGGGGCGTACGAGCAGTACTTC.

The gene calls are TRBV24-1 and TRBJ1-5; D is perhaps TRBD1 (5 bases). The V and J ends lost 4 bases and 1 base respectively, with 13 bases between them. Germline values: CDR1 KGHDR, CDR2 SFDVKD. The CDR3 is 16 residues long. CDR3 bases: TGTGCCACCAGTGACTCCGGCAGGGTCAGCAATCAGCCCCAGCATTTT. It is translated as CATSDSGRVSNQPQHF.

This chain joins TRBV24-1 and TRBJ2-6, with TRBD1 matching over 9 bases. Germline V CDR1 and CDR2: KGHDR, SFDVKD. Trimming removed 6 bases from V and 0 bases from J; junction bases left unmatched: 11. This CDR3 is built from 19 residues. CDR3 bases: TGTGCCACCAGTTACCCCCCCCGGGACAGGGTCTCTGGGGCCAACGTCCTGACTTTC. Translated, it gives CATSYPPRDRVSGANVLTF.

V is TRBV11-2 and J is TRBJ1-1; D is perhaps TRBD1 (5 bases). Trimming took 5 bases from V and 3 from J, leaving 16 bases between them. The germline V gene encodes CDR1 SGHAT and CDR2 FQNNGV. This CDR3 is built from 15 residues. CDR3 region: CASSLSGFLYTEAFF. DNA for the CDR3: TGTGCCAGCAGCCTCTCAGGGTTCCTGTACACTGAAGCTTTCTTT. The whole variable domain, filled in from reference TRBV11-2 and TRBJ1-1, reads EAGVAQSPRYKIIEKRQSVAFWCNPISGHATLYWYQQILGQGPKLLIQFQNNGVVDDSQLPKDRFSAERLKGVDSTLKIQPAKLEDSAVYLCASSLSGFLYTEAFFGQGTRLTVV.